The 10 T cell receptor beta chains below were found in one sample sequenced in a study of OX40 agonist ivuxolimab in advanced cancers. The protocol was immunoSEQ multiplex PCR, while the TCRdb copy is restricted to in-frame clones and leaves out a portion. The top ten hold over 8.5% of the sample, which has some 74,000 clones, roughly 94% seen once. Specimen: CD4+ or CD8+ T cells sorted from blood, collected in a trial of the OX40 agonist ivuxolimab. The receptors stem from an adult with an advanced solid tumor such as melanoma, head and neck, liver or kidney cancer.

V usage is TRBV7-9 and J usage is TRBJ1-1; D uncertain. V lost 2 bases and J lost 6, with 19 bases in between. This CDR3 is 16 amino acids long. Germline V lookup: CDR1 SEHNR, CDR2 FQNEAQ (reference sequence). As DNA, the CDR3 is TGTGCCAGCAGCTTATTGGACGGGAACCGGGTAGCTGAAGCTTTCTTT. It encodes CASSLLDGNRVAEAFF.

The CDR3 region is CASSEPPGLAMNEQFF. The DNA for the CDR3 is TGTGCCAGCAGTGAACCACCCGGACTAGCAATGAATGAGCAGTTCTTC. V gene TRBV2 combines with J gene TRBJ2-1, with 8 bases aligning to TRBD2. The V and J ends lost 2 bases and 7 bases, in that order; junction bases with no gene match: 10. The CDR3 has 16 residues. Germline loops: CDR1 SNHLY, CDR2 FYNNEI.

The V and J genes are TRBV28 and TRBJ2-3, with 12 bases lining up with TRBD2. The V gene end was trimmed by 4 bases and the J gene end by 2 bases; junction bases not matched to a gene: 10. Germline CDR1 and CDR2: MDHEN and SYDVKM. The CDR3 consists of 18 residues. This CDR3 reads CASSSTRLAGASTDTQYF. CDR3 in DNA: TGTGCCAGCAGTTCCACAAGACTAGCGGGGGCATCCACAGATACGCAGTATTTT.

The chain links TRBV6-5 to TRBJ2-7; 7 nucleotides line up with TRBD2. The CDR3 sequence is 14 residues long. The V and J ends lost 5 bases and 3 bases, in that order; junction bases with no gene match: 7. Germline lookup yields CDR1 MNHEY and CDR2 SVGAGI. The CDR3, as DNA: TGTGCCAGCAGTCCAAGCGGGACTGACTACGAGCAGTACTTC. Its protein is CASSPSGTDYEQYF.

In DNA form, the CDR3 reads TGTGCCAGCAGTTACAGCCGGCTAGCGGGGGCGGGCAGGTTCTTC. This codes for CASSYSRLAGAGRFF. The V gene is TRBV6-5, the J gene TRBJ2-1; 10 nucleotides match TRBD2. The CDR3 is 15 residues long. CDR1 and CDR2 (germline): MNHEY, SVGAGI. V lost 2 bases and J lost 15; bases outside the gene matches: 13.

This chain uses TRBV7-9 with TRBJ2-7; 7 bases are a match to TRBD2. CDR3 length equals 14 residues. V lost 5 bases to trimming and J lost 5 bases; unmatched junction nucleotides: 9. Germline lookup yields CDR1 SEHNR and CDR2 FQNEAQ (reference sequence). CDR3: CASSTREFRDEQYF. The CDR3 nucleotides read TGTGCCAGCAGCACGCGGGAGTTTCGCGACGAGCAGTACTTC.

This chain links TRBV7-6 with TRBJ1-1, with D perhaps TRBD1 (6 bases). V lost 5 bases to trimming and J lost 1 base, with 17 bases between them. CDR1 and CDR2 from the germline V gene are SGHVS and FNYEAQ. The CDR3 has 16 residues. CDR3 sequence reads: CASSNHRDDTNTEAFF. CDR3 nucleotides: TGTGCCAGCAGCAATCACAGGGACGATACGAACACTGAAGCTTTCTTT.

Here the CDR3 reads CASGGRVTDTQYF. The DNA for the CDR3 is TGTGCCAGCGGGGGCAGGGTGACAGATACGCAGTATTTT. The gene calls are TRBV6-5 and TRBJ2-3; D is possibly TRBD1 (6 bases). The CDR3 is 13 amino acids. Trimming cost V 8 bases and J 3 bases, with 12 bases left between them. The germline CDR1 and CDR2 sequences are MNHEY and SVGAGI.

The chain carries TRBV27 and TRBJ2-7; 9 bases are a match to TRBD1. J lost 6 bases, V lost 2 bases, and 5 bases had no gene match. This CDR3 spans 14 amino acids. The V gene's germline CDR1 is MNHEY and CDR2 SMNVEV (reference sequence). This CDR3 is CASSLGGTGSEQYF. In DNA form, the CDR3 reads TGTGCCAGCAGTTTAGGGGGGACAGGGAGCGAGCAGTACTTC.

CDR3 loop: CASSYFASEGNYGYTF. The DNA for the CDR3 is TGTGCCAGCAGTTACTTTGCTTCGGAGGGAAACTATGGCTACACCTTC. The genes are TRBV6-5 and TRBJ1-2; D unclear. The CDR3 totals 16 residues. Per germline, CDR1 MNHEY and CDR2 SVGAGI. Trimming removed 1 base from V and 2 bases from J, with 14 bases in between.